This T cell receptor (beta chain) is drawn from a study of shared clonotypes between healthy human individuals. Study-level points and caveats: A handful of donors held roughly 5% of naive CD4 clonotypes in common. Clonotype sharing among donors was thought likely to change with sequencing depth. The rarefaction results pointed to incomplete sorted-subset sequencing despite large depth.

As for this clone: Its antigen is currently unknown. The conserved closing phenylalanine or tryptophan is absent in this CDR3, likely reflecting a read error. Because the CDR3's place on the DNA is in doubt, the DNA is left out and the CDR3 is given as listed by TCRdb.

This table comes from immunoSEQ multiplex PCR, and its TCRdb copy is limited to in-frame clones, with some not included. The sample has more than 550,000 clones, about 90% seen once; the top ten hold 30% to 40%. The V gene's germline CDR1 is MNHEY and CDR2 SMNVEV (reference sequence). Both ends counted, the CDR3 spans 10 residues. CD45RO+ cells joined CCR7-negative CD45RA+ TemRA cells to form CD8 memory. Sequencing was carried out using memory CD8+ T cells from PBMCs. Subset described: CD45RO+ cells pooled with CCR7-negative TemRA cells. The TCR comes from a man younger than 30 in good health. Some clones in this sample may be carry-over from other donors' samples. The rearrangement joins TRBV27 to TRBJ2-7; TRBD1, the table's D call, was not compared with the DNA. The CDR3: CASSALDRGD.